Below, 2 T cell receptor beta chains from the same sample are listed, as sequenced in a study of patients and donors after allogeneic stem cell transplantation. TCRdb re-called the RT-PCR reads through MiXCR, storing one row per CDR3 protein. Of roughly 9,900 distinct CDR3 sequences in the sample, approximately 5.9% are singletons; the top ten hold 25% to 30%. Sequencing used blood, either unsorted or a sorted T cell fraction (not recorded which). These receptor sequences come from a human donor who was either an allogeneic HSCT recipient or a stem cell or donor lymphocyte infusion donor (not recorded which). It is not recorded whose cells these are; they may come from a transplant donor.

By its share, this clonotype is medium-sized. The J gene is TRBJ1-4, the V gene TRBV6-5; D is ambiguous. The ends were cut back, 6 bases at V and 5 bases at J, with 16 bases in the middle. The CDR3 has 15 residues. CDR1 and CDR2 from the germline V gene are MNHEY and SVGAGI. The CDR3 region has the DNA TGTGCCAGCAGCCTAAGCCGTGCGGGAAATGAAAAACTGTTTTTT. This sequence encodes CASSLSRAGNEKLFF.

The chain employs TRBV7-9 and TRBJ1-4, with D possibly matching TRBD1 (6 bases). V was cut by 5 bases and J by 3 bases, with 13 bases left in between. Per the germline V gene, CDR1 is SEHNR and CDR2 is FQNEAQ (reference sequence). CDR3 length: 15 residues. Here the CDR3 reads CASSRGGAPNEKLFF. For the CDR3, the DNA is TGTGCCAGCAGCCGCGGGGGCGCGCCTAATGAAAAACTGTTTTTT. The full variable domain, completed using reference TRBV7-9 and TRBJ1-4, is DTGVSQNPRHKITKRGQNVTFRCDPISEHNRLYWYRQTLGQGPEFLTYFQNEAQLEKSRLLSDRFSAERPKGSFSTLEIQRTEQGDSAMYLCASSRGGAPNEKLFFGSGTQLSVL.